What follows describes a single TCR beta chain. Its target is unknown. V dropped 0 bases and J dropped 5 bases, with 11 bases sitting between them. The CDR3 spans 15 residues. Per germline, CDR1 MGHRA and CDR2 YSYEKL. The method was immunoSEQ multiplex PCR; TCRdb's version includes in-frame clones alone and lacks a portion of them. The table shows just over 90,000 clones, with 85% to 95% occurring only once. The source of the sample is a study of OX40 agonist ivuxolimab in advanced cancers. Study-level findings and limits: Dose levels from 0.1 to 3.0 mg/kg saw CD4+ and CD8+ blood T cells expand clonally by week 6. Some nonresponders additionally presented with little normalized T-cell clonal expansion.

The chain is built from TRBV4-1 and TRBJ2-1; D could derive from TRBD1 or TRBD2 (5 bases each). The source material was CD4+ or CD8+ T cells sorted from blood, sampled in a trial of the OX40 agonist ivuxolimab. This sequence was found in an adult with an advanced solid tumor such as melanoma, head and neck, liver or kidney cancer. In DNA form, the CDR3 reads TGCGCCAGCAGCCAAGATTTATTGGGGGACAATGAGCAGTTCTTC. This encodes CASSQDLLGDNEQFF.